The 31 T cell receptor beta chains below all came from one sample that was sequenced in a study of blood T cell repertoires in COVID-19 (dated by TCRdb to 2018 to 2020). The library was made by the immunoSEQ multiplex PCR assay. In its TCRdb copy, this immuneACCESS table keeps in-frame sequences only and misses some clones. Where compared with another copy, unresolved V genes explain less than half of these, and the others have no known cause. The sample yields 250,000 to 300,000 clones; around 90% were counted once. The ten largest clonotypes hold around 2% of the sample. Sample: PBMCs or T cells enriched from blood (not recorded which). The receptor set was obtained from a woman aged 55-70 years in a cohort exposed to, infected with or recovered from COVID-19 (not recorded which).

The chain couples TRBV18 to TRBJ1-1; tentatively, D is TRBD1 (5 bases). The V and J ends lost 3 bases and 4 bases respectively, with 15 bases between them. Germline V lookup: CDR1 KGHSH, CDR2 LQKENI. The CDR3 runs 15 residues. This chain's CDR3 is CASSPKPPGGTEAFF. The CDR3 region has the DNA TGTGCCAGCTCACCCAAACCTCCGGGGGGCACTGAAGCTTTCTTT.

The gene calls are TRBV6-4 and TRBJ2-1; TRBD1 aligns across 9 bases. The CDR3 contains 20 residues. Germline assignment: CDR1 MRHNA and CDR2 SNTAGT. Losses at the gene ends were 4 bases for V and 0 bases for J; bases not matched to a gene: 16. The CDR3 sequence: CASSGNRGRGGKSSYNEQFF. The CDR3, as DNA: TGTGCCAGCAGTGGAAACAGGGGGCGCGGCGGGAAGAGCTCCTACAATGAGCAGTTCTTC.

The CDR3: CASSQDYGQPQHF. The CDR3 DNA sequence: TGCGCCAGCAGCCAAGACTACGGTCAGCCCCAGCATTTT. V and J are TRBV4-3 and TRBJ1-5; unclear D gene. The CDR3 has 13 amino acids. Trimming left V 0 bases short and J 6 bases short, with 6 bases between. Germline CDR1 and CDR2: LGHNA and YSLEER.

This clone occurred once. The chain carries TRBV3-1 (or the pseudogene TRBV3-2) and TRBJ2-7; D is unresolved. The CDR3 has 12 residues. V lost 1 base to trimming and J lost 13 bases, with 14 bases between them. CDR1 and CDR2 (germline): LGHDT, YNNKEL (reference sequence). The CDR3, as DNA: TGTGCCAGCAGCCAAGTGGCTAGTTTGCTCTACTTC. Protein sequence: CASSQVASLLYF.

V is TRBV27 and J is TRBJ2-7, with TRBD2 matching over 8 bases. This CDR3 comprises 16 residues. V dropped 2 bases and J dropped 5; count of bases not matched to a gene: 11. Germline CDR1 MNHEY, CDR2 SMNVEV (reference sequence). CDR3 sequence reads: CASSLRPGGPGNEQYF. DNA for the CDR3: TGTGCCAGCAGTTTACGGCCGGGAGGGCCGGGAAACGAGCAGTACTTC.

The V call is TRBV6-4, the J call TRBJ2-7; D may be TRBD2 (7 bases). This CDR3 region has 14 residues. Trimming took off 9 bases at V and 2 bases at J, with 17 bases between the two ends. CDR1 is MRHNA and CDR2 is SNTAGT in the germline V gene. The CDR3 loop is CARGGGRLAYEQYF. CDR3 bases: TGTGCCAGAGGGGGGGGCAGGTTAGCCTACGAGCAGTACTTC.

The sample holds a few counts of this clone. CDR3 protein: CASSMGGMGMPQHF. The CDR3 DNA sequence: TGTGCCAGTAGTATGGGGGGGATGGGTATGCCCCAGCATTTT. This chain connects TRBV19 to TRBJ1-5; perhaps TRBD1 as D (5 bases). CDR1 and CDR2 (germline): LNHDA, SQIVND (reference sequence). The CDR3 is 14 residues long. The V and J ends lost 3 bases and 9 bases respectively, with 15 bases between them.

The rearrangement links TRBV27 to TRBJ1-1; 8 bases align to TRBD1. The germline CDR1 and CDR2 sequences are MNHEY and SMNVEV (reference sequence). The CDR3 spans 13 residues. The V segment lost 6 bases and the J segment 0 bases; nucleotides outside the gene matches: 0. In nucleotides, the CDR3 is TGTGCCAGCAGGGACAGGGTGAACACTGAAGCTTTCTTT. Protein: CASRDRVNTEAFF.

The chain uses TRBV19 and TRBJ1-1; perhaps TRBD1 as D (5 bases). V dropped 7 bases and J dropped 4 bases, with 16 bases sitting between them. In germline, CDR1 is LNHDA, CDR2 SQIVND (reference sequence). There are 14 residues in the CDR3. Here the CDR3 reads CASTHRGGGTEAFF. The DNA for the CDR3 is TGTGCCAGTACCCACCGGGGGGGAGGCACTGAAGCTTTCTTT.

This chain uses TRBV4-1 with TRBJ1-3; 7 nucleotides match TRBD1. Trimming at V came to 4 bases and at J to 4 bases, leaving 7 bases not matched to a gene. The CDR3 spans 15 residues. Germline values: CDR1 MGHRA, CDR2 YSYEKL. CDR3 in amino acids: CASSRTGSTGNTIYF. CDR3 DNA: TGCGCCAGCAGCCGGACAGGTTCCACCGGAAACACCATATATTTT.

The J gene is TRBJ2-1, the V gene TRBV7-2; 7 bases map to TRBD1. Germline-derived CDR1 and CDR2 are SGHTA and FQGNSA. This CDR3 region has 15 residues. With 6 bases clipped from V and 2 bases from J, the junction kept 7 bases outside the gene matches. CDR3 residues: CASSRNRGTYNEQFF. Written as DNA, the CDR3 is TGTGCCAGCAGTCGTAACAGGGGAACCTACAATGAGCAGTTCTTC. The full variable domain, completed using reference TRBV7-2 and TRBJ2-1, is GAGVSQSPSNKVTEKGKDVELRCDPISGHTALYWYRQSLGQGLEFLIYFQGNSAPDKSGLPSDRFSAERTGGSVSTLTIQRTQQEDSAVYLCASSRNRGTYNEQFFGPGTRLTVL.

This rearrangement joins TRBV4-1 to TRBJ2-3; 10 nucleotides agree with TRBD2. J was trimmed by 1 base and V by 4 bases; bases with no gene match: 5. The germline V gene encodes CDR1 MGHRA and CDR2 YSYEKL. The CDR3 has 16 amino acids. The DNA for the CDR3 is TGCGCCAGCAGCCCCCGGACTAGCGGACGCACAGATACGCAGTATTTT. Amino acids: CASSPRTSGRTDTQYF.

CDR3 in amino acids: CASSLLTGGNIQYF. CDR3 DNA: TGTGCCAGCAGCCTCCTGACTGGGGGGAACATTCAGTACTTC. J is TRBJ2-4 and V is TRBV3-1 (or the pseudogene TRBV3-2), with TRBD2 as a possible D gene (6 bases). The CDR3 runs 14 residues. The V and J ends lost 4 bases and 7 bases respectively, with 14 bases between them. Germline CDR1 and CDR2: LGHDT and YNNKEL (reference sequence).

The rearrangement joins TRBV29-1 to TRBJ2-7; D is uncertain. This CDR3 has 11 residues. Germline values: CDR1 SQVTM, CDR2 ANQGSEA. Trimming shortened V by 2 bases and J by 6 bases, and 8 bases separated the two germline ends. CDR3 nucleotide sequence: TGCAGCGTTGAAATCAGTGGCGAGCAGTACTTC. Amino acids: CSVEISGEQYF.

The V call is TRBV7-2, the J call TRBJ1-2; a weak D match, TRBD1 (6 bases). Between the trimmed V and J ends, which lost 4 bases and 2 bases, there was a span of 14 bases. The CDR3 contains 15 residues. Germline CDR1 is SGHTA and CDR2 is FQGNSA. In DNA, the CDR3 is TGTGCCAGCAGCTCCCGAGCGGGGGCGAACTATGGCTACACCTTC. Its translation is CASSSRAGANYGYTF.

This chain joins TRBV2 and TRBJ2-1; TRBD2 matches 11 bases. Germline V gene data show CDR1 as SNHLY and CDR2 as FYNNEI. J was trimmed by 9 bases and V by 9 bases; bases with no gene match: 7. This CDR3 is 13 amino acids long. CDR3 amino acids: CASNGLAGGEQFF. CDR3 in DNA: TGTGCCAGTAACGGACTAGCGGGTGGTGAGCAGTTCTTC.

This clone was detected once. The chain employs TRBV4-2 and TRBJ2-2; TRBD2 matches at 7 bases. CDR3 length: 16 amino acids. J lost 5 bases, V lost 0 bases, and 6 bases had no gene match. The germline V gene encodes CDR1 LGHNA and CDR2 YNFKEQ. The CDR3 nucleotides are TGTGCCAGCAGCCAAGAACACGCGGGAGTTACCGGGGAGCTGTTTTTT. This sequence encodes CASSQEHAGVTGELFF.

The V gene is TRBV28, the J gene TRBJ1-6; D gene unclear. This CDR3 has 14 residues. Germline assignment: CDR1 MDHEN and CDR2 SYDVKM. Trimming stripped 5 bases from V and 3 bases from J, with 8 bases between. DNA of the CDR3: TGTGCCAGCAGTCCCGGACTCTATAATTCACCCCTCCACTTT. Translation: CASSPGLYNSPLHF.

This chain links TRBV9 with TRBJ2-7; 9 bases match TRBD1. This CDR3 has 15 residues. The J segment lost 6 bases and the V segment lost 0 bases, leaving 7 bases of the junction unmatched. CDR1 SGDLS and CDR2 YYNGEE come from the germline V gene. The chain's CDR3 is CASSVEGTGNREQYF. Written as DNA, the CDR3 is TGTGCCAGCAGCGTAGAGGGGACAGGGAACCGCGAGCAGTACTTC.

This chain uses TRBV7-8 with TRBJ2-2; D possibly corresponds to TRBD2 (5 bases). This CDR3 has 14 amino acids. Germline CDR1 is SGHVS and CDR2 is FQNEAQ. V gave up 5 bases and J gave up 1 base, with 8 bases separating them. This CDR3 reads CASSGSLNTGELFF. CDR3 nucleotides: TGTGCCAGCAGCGGGAGTCTGAACACCGGGGAGCTGTTTTTT.

This sequence joins TRBV18 and TRBJ1-4; D not certain. The CDR3 has 16 residues. Germline V gene sequence: CDR1 KGHSH, CDR2 LQKENI. V was clipped by 3 bases and J by 0 bases, with 11 bases between them. CDR3 protein: CASSPLRTATNEKLFF. CDR3 coding DNA: TGTGCCAGCTCACCCTTGAGAACTGCAACTAATGAAAAACTGTTTTTT.

Only one count was recorded for this clone. This chain joins TRBV2 and TRBJ2-1, with 7 positions matching TRBD1. After removal of 4 bases from V and 7 bases from J, the junction contained 4 bases not matched to a gene. There are 13 residues in the CDR3. Germline V gene lookup returns CDR1 SNHLY and CDR2 FYNNEI. DNA for the CDR3: TGTGCCAGCAGTGCAACAGGGGTAAATGAGCAGTTCTTC. Translating gives CASSATGVNEQFF. Drawing the rest from reference TRBV2 and TRBJ2-1, the complete variable domain is EPEVTQTPSHQVTQMGQEVILRCVPISNHLYFYWYRQILGQKVEFLVSFYNNEISEKSEIFDDQFSVERPDGSNFTLKIRSTKLEDSAMYFCASSATGVNEQFFGPGTRLTVL.

V is TRBV10-1 and J is TRBJ2-7, with 11 bases aligning to TRBD2. This CDR3 has 15 residues. V gave up 6 bases and J gave up 3 bases; unmatched junction bases: 7. The V gene's germline CDR1 is WNHNN and CDR2 SYGVQD (reference sequence). The CDR3 protein is CASSPGLAGGYEQYF. In DNA, the CDR3 is TGCGCCAGCAGCCCCGGGCTAGCGGGAGGCTACGAGCAGTACTTC.

This clone was observed a handful of times. CDR3 loop: CASSQALSLYNEQFF. In DNA, the CDR3 is TGTGCCAGCAGCCAAGCACTCTCCCTGTACAATGAGCAGTTCTTC. The chain joins TRBV3-1 (or the pseudogene TRBV3-2) to TRBJ2-1; D remains ambiguous. The CDR3 has 15 residues. The V end was cut by 1 base, the J end by 4 bases, with 11 bases between. Germline CDR1 and CDR2: LGHDT and YNNKEL (reference sequence).

The rearrangement uses TRBV4-1 and TRBJ2-5; 14 bases are shared with TRBD2. J lost 5 bases, V lost 5 bases, and 13 bases had no gene match. This CDR3 has 18 amino acids. In germline, CDR1 is MGHRA, CDR2 YSYEKL. CDR3 in amino acids: CASSVSSGTSGRVETQYF. Written as DNA, the CDR3 is TGCGCCAGCAGCGTCTCCTCCGGGACTAGCGGGAGAGTGGAGACCCAGTACTTC.

The CDR3 region is CASSSPDRTNTEAFF. For the CDR3, the DNA is TGTGCCAGCAGCTCCCCCGACAGGACGAACACTGAAGCTTTCTTT. The chain recombines TRBV13 with TRBJ1-1, with D possibly being TRBD1 (6 bases). This CDR3 comprises 15 residues. Trimming pared 4 bases from V and 1 base from J, leaving 13 bases between. Germline V gives CDR1 PRHDT, CDR2 FYEKMQ (reference sequence).

V usage is TRBV18 and J usage is TRBJ1-1; 9 bases line up with TRBD1. The CDR3 is 16 residues long. Germline V gives CDR1 KGHSH, CDR2 LQKENI. V trimming: 4 bases; J trimming: 1 base; junction bases outside the gene matches: 7. The CDR3 DNA reads as TGTGCCAGCTCACTTCTCGGGACAGGGACGAACACTGAAGCTTTCTTT. It translates to CASSLLGTGTNTEAFF.

As to this clone: This CDR3 is also generated by other DNA sequences in the sample. The chain has TRBV4-2 and TRBJ2-5, with 8 bases aligning to TRBD2. The CDR3 spans 15 residues. Germline V gives CDR1 LGHNA, CDR2 YNFKEQ. Trimming took 1 base from V and 2 from J; bases not matched to a gene: 3. CDR3 amino acids: CASSQGTSGQETQYF. CDR3 bases: TGTGCCAGCAGCCAAGGTACTAGCGGTCAAGAGACCCAGTACTTC.

The CDR3 DNA is TGTGCCAGCAGCCCAATGACAGGGGGCGCGAGTGGCTACACCTTC. It codes for CASSPMTGGASGYTF. The gene calls are TRBV7-2 and TRBJ1-2; TRBD1 aligns across 10 bases. After removal of 5 bases from V and 7 bases from J, the junction contained 10 bases not matched to a gene. The CDR3 sequence is 15 residues long. Germline V lookup: CDR1 SGHTA, CDR2 FQGNSA.

The rearrangement uses TRBV10-3 and TRBJ1-2; possibly TRBD1 for D (5 bases). The CDR3 extends over 13 amino acids. CDR1 ENHRY and CDR2 SYGVKD come from the germline V gene. V was trimmed by 4 bases and J by 5 bases, leaving 11 bases between them. CDR3 DNA: TGTGCCATCAGTGTTTCAGGGAGGTATGGCTACACCTTC. It is translated as CAISVSGRYGYTF.

V usage is TRBV27 and J usage is TRBJ2-7; 9 bases are a match to TRBD1. J gave up 2 bases and V 6 bases, and 8 bases lay outside the gene matches. Germline V CDR1 and CDR2: MNHEY, SMNVEV (reference sequence). The CDR3 sequence is 15 residues long. The CDR3 region is CASRGGTGKTYEQYF. The CDR3 nucleotides read TGTGCCAGCAGGGGCGGGACAGGGAAAACCTACGAGCAGTACTTC.